These 27 T cell receptor beta chains came from one sample sequenced in a study of shared clonotypes between healthy human individuals. Naive CD8 cells lacked CD45RO and underwent positive selection for CCR7, leaving out terminally differentiated effector memory CD45RA+ cells. The data were produced by immunoSEQ multiplex PCR, yet TCRdb's version contains in-frame clones alone and is incomplete. The repertoire holds about 1.9 million clones, with around 93% as singletons. The sample taken for sequencing was naive CD8+ T cells from PBMCs. The source of these receptors is a man aged 18 to 30 in good health. Some clones in this sample may be carry-over from other donors' samples.

The chain recombines TRBV5-1 with TRBJ2-7; D is unclear. Germline loops: CDR1 SGHRS, CDR2 YFSETQ. V gave up 5 bases and J gave up 2 bases, with 17 bases separating them. The CDR3 length is 15 residues. The CDR3 spells CASRIDPGLTYEQYF. The CDR3 coding sequence is TGCGCCAGCAGAATAGATCCCGGATTAACCTACGAGCAGTACTTC.

This clone was seen more than once but under ten times. CDR3 sequence: CASSDGIPFEQYF. CDR3 sequence (DNA): TGCGCCAGCAGTGACGGAATCCCCTTCGAGCAGTACTTC. The V and J genes are TRBV10-1 and TRBJ2-7; D not resolved. Germline-derived CDR1 and CDR2 are WNHNN and SYGVQD (reference sequence). The CDR3 runs to 13 residues. Trimming removed 3 bases from V and 6 bases from J, with 12 bases in between.

This chain links TRBV28 with TRBJ2-1, with unresolved D. CDR3 size: 14 residues. Trimming left V 6 bases short and J 4 bases short, with 13 bases between. The germline CDR1 and CDR2 sequences are MDHEN and SYDVKM. CDR3 nucleotide sequence: TGTGCCAGCAGACCGACCCTGGGGTACAATGAGCAGTTCTTC. Its protein is CASRPTLGYNEQFF.

The genes are TRBV10-3 and TRBJ2-7; TRBD2 is a possible D gene (7 bases). CDR1 is ENHRY and CDR2 is SYGVKD in the germline V gene. The CDR3 has 16 residues. V gave up 4 bases and J gave up 2 bases, with 18 bases separating them. The CDR3 region has the DNA TGTGCCATCAGTGTGGTTACAGGGAGGGAAGCCTACGAGCAGTACTTC. This translates into CAISVVTGREAYEQYF.

CDR3 sequence (DNA): TGTGCCAGTAACCCAGGGGGCATGCAGCCCCAGCATTTT. Encoded protein: CASNPGGMQPQHF. This rearrangement joins TRBV19 to TRBJ1-5, with 8 bases lining up with TRBD1. The CDR3 length is 13 residues. V dropped 7 bases and J dropped 7; count of bases not matched to a gene: 6. The germline V gene has CDR1 LNHDA and CDR2 SQIVND (reference sequence).

In the case of this clone: The identical CDR3 is also encoded by other nucleotide sequences in the sample. The rearrangement uses TRBV30 and TRBJ1-1, with a tentative D call TRBD1 (6 bases). From germline, CDR1 is GTSNPN and CDR2 SVGIG (reference sequence). V was shortened by 0 bases and J by 8 bases, with 7 bases between the two germline ends. The CDR3 covers 11 residues. The chain's CDR3 is CAWSVGGEAFF. The CDR3 nucleotides read TGTGCCTGGAGTGTTGGGGGCGAAGCTTTCTTT.

Concerning this clone: Other DNA sequences within the sample encode an identical CDR3. The gene calls are TRBV7-9 and TRBJ1-1, with D uncertain. The CDR3 extends over 12 amino acids. Trimming took 0 bases from V and 8 from J, leaving 7 bases between them. CDR1 and CDR2 (germline): SEHNR, FQNEAQ (reference sequence). CDR3 coding DNA: TGTGCCAGCAGCTTAGCGGTAGAGGAAGCTTTCTTT. Protein sequence: CASSLAVEEAFF.

The V call is TRBV5-1, the J call TRBJ2-7, with 7 bases identical to TRBD2. The V segment lost 4 bases and the J segment 4 bases; nucleotides outside the gene matches: 11. Germline V gene data show CDR1 as SGHRS and CDR2 as YFSETQ. This CDR3 has 15 residues. CDR3 DNA sequence: TGCGCCAGCAGCCCGGGGGAGGGCCTGAGTTACGAGCAGTACTTC. Translation: CASSPGEGLSYEQYF.

This clone has a handful of counts. This rearrangement joins TRBV28 to TRBJ1-5; D gene ambiguous. In germline, CDR1 is MDHEN, CDR2 SYDVKM. The V gene lost 6 bases and the J gene lost 5 bases, with 11 bases spanning the gap. This CDR3 contains 13 residues. CDR3: CASSKEEDQPQHF. In DNA form, the CDR3 reads TGTGCCAGCAGCAAGGAGGAGGATCAGCCCCAGCATTTT.

The genes are TRBV7-6 and TRBJ2-1; D unresolved. This CDR3 comprises 13 residues. V lost 4 bases and J 5 bases, leaving 9 bases between the germline ends. Germline lookup yields CDR1 SGHVS and CDR2 FNYEAQ. The CDR3 DNA reads as TGTGCCAGCAGCTCCTCTAGAAACAATGAGCAGTTCTTC. Amino acids: CASSSSRNNEQFF.

As for this clone: At the DNA level, this CDR3 is encoded by other sequences in the same sample as well. The CDR3 DNA reads TGTGCCAGCAGTTTAGGGACACGGACCTACGAGCAGTACTTC. It specifies CASSLGTRTYEQYF. The chain is built from TRBV27 and TRBJ2-7, with a tentative D call TRBD1 (6 bases). Germline V CDR1 and CDR2: MNHEY, SMNVEV (reference sequence). V was clipped by 2 bases and J by 2 bases, with 10 bases between them. This CDR3 is 14 amino acids long.

CDR3 sequence: CASSPRGEVGEETQYF. CDR3 DNA: TGTGCCAGCAGCCCCCGGGGGGAAGTTGGGGAAGAGACCCAGTACTTC. The rearrangement links TRBV11-2 to TRBJ2-5; 7 bases line up with TRBD2. The CDR3 is made up of 16 amino acids. Trimming took 5 bases from V and 3 from J; bases not matched to a gene: 12. Germline CDR1 SGHAT, CDR2 FQNNGV. Together with reference TRBV11-2 and TRBJ2-5, the CDR3 gives the full variable domain: EAGVAQSPRYKIIEKRQSVAFWCNPISGHATLYWYQQILGQGPKLLIQFQNNGVVDDSQLPKDRFSAERLKGVDSTLKIQPAKLEDSAVYLCASSPRGEVGEETQYFGPGTRLLVL.

The chain is built from TRBV27 and TRBJ2-1; 10 nucleotides agree with TRBD1. The V and J ends lost 7 bases and 15 bases, in that order; junction bases with no gene match: 12. CDR3 length equals 13 residues. Germline CDR1 and CDR2: MNHEY and SMNVEV (reference sequence). The CDR3 spells CASTPSGTGVRFF. The CDR3 DNA is TGTGCCAGCACCCCATCCGGGACAGGGGTCCGGTTCTTC.

The genes are TRBV11-2 and TRBJ1-3; no firm D call. V lost 8 bases to trimming and J lost 4 bases, with 18 bases between them. Germline CDR1 reads SGHAT; CDR2 reads FQNNGV. The CDR3 loop spans 15 amino acids. The CDR3, as DNA: TGTGCCAGCTCACCCCCCCTAGGAGCCGGAAACACCATATATTTT. Amino acid sequence: CASSPPLGAGNTIYF.

The chain links TRBV2 to TRBJ2-7; 13 bases align to TRBD2. Germline values: CDR1 SNHLY, CDR2 FYNNEI. This CDR3 contains 14 residues. V was pared by 7 bases and J by 7 bases, with 7 bases of the junction left unmatched. CDR3 nucleotides: TGTGCCAGCATCGGACTAGCGGGAGTAAGAGAGCAGTACTTC. This codes for CASIGLAGVREQYF.

The chain uses TRBV13 and TRBJ1-1, with D maybe TRBD1 (5 bases). Germline V gives CDR1 PRHDT, CDR2 FYEKMQ (reference sequence). CDR3 size: 15 residues. The germline V and J ends were trimmed by 1 base and 10 bases, with 19 bases remaining between them. CDR3 sequence reads: CASSLESSSAGGAFF. The CDR3 region has the DNA TGTGCCAGCAGCTTAGAATCATCGTCCGCCGGGGGAGCTTTCTTT.

The chain has TRBV30 and TRBJ2-7; TRBD1 might be the D (6 bases). Germline CDR1 is GTSNPN and CDR2 is SVGIG (reference sequence). This CDR3 comprises 13 residues. Trimming cost V 8 bases and J 2 bases, with 16 bases left between them. The CDR3 loop reads CAGDWGLAYEQYF. In DNA form, the CDR3 reads TGTGCCGGGGATTGGGGGCTCGCCTACGAGCAGTACTTC.

The chain recombines TRBV15 with TRBJ2-7; D not resolved. Per the germline V gene, CDR1 is LNHNV and CDR2 is YYDKDF (reference sequence). CDR3 length equals 12 residues. Trimming stripped 4 bases from V and 2 bases from J, with 6 bases between. The CDR3 region is CATSTDTYEQYF. DNA for the CDR3: TGTGCCACCAGCACCGACACCTACGAGCAGTACTTC.

J is TRBJ2-1 and V is TRBV4-1, with a tentative D call TRBD2 (6 bases). CDR3 length: 15 amino acids. Germline CDR1 MGHRA, CDR2 YSYEKL. V lost 3 bases, J lost 3 bases, and 12 bases lay in between. The CDR3 nucleotides read TGCGCCAGCAGCCAGGAGGGTAACAGCTACAATGAGCAGTTCTTC. Protein: CASSQEGNSYNEQFF.

V is TRBV4-1 and J is TRBJ2-3, with 7 positions matching TRBD2. Germline assignment: CDR1 MGHRA and CDR2 YSYEKL. The V gene end was trimmed by 5 bases and the J gene end by 1 base; junction bases not matched to a gene: 9. CDR3 length: 16 residues. The CDR3 is CASSERRGLGTDTQYF. CDR3 DNA sequence: TGCGCCAGCAGCGAAAGGCGGGGGTTGGGCACAGATACGCAGTATTTT.

The gene calls are TRBV27 and TRBJ1-5, with 7 bases that match TRBD1. CDR3 length: 14 residues. Trimming cost V 1 base and J 6 bases; bases outside gene matches: 3. CDR1 and CDR2 from the germline V gene are MNHEY and SMNVEV (reference sequence). CDR3 amino acids: CASSLWAGGQPQHF. DNA of the CDR3: TGTGCCAGCAGTTTATGGGCAGGGGGTCAGCCCCAGCATTTT.

This clone was picked up one time. The gene calls are TRBV7-3 and TRBJ2-1, with D unresolved. Germline loops: CDR1 SGHTA, CDR2 FQGTGA. Trimming removed 1 base from V and 7 bases from J, with 14 bases in between. The CDR3 totals 15 residues. DNA of the CDR3: TGTGCCAGCAGCTTAATGGGGTCGAGCCTTAATGAGCAGTTCTTC. Translated: CASSLMGSSLNEQFF.

Regarding this clone: Other DNA sequences in this sample translate to the same CDR3. The CDR3 DNA sequence: TGTGCCACCAGCAGAGAAGGACAGGGGACCTACGAGCAGTACTTC. Residues: CATSREGQGTYEQYF. This rearrangement joins TRBV15 to TRBJ2-7, with TRBD1 identical over 9 bases. CDR3 length equals 15 residues. The V gene's germline CDR1 is LNHNV and CDR2 YYDKDF (reference sequence). The ends lost 0 bases at V and 2 bases at J; junction bases unmatched: 2.

V usage is TRBV2 and J usage is TRBJ2-7; D is unresolved. CDR1 and CDR2 from the germline V gene are SNHLY and FYNNEI. V dropped 2 bases and J dropped 1 base, with 9 bases sitting between them. The CDR3 consists of 14 residues. The CDR3 coding sequence is TGTGCCAGCAGTGAATTAACAGTTTCCTACGAGCAGTACTTC. Translated, it gives CASSELTVSYEQYF.

V is TRBV2 and J is TRBJ2-1; D gene uncertain. Germline assignment: CDR1 SNHLY and CDR2 FYNNEI. V lost 8 bases and J 1 base, leaving 6 bases between the germline ends. The CDR3 spans 12 residues. For the CDR3, the DNA is TGTGCCAGCCACGCTTCCTACAATGAGCAGTTCTTC. This codes for CASHASYNEQFF.

This clone occurred a few times. The germline gene is not matched at one end of the junction; a read error may be the cause. This chain joins TRBV12-5 and TRBJ2-7, with 7 bases matching TRBD2. The CDR3 loop spans 8 amino acids. Looked up from germline, CDR1 is LGHNT and CDR2 is FRNRAP. The CDR3: CASAWGGF. CDR3 coding DNA: TGTGCTAGTGCCTGGGGGGGATTC. The full variable domain, with the rest looked up from reference TRBV12-5 and TRBJ2-7, is DARVTQTPRHKVTEMGQEVTMRCQPILGHNTVFWYRQTMMQGLELLAYFRNRAPLDDSGMPKDRFSAEMPDATLATLKIQPSEPRDSAVYFCASAWGGFGPGTRLTVT.

The V call is TRBV29-1, the J call TRBJ2-7, with D perhaps assigned TRBD1 or TRBD2 (5 bases each). CDR1 is SQVTM and CDR2 is ANQGSEA in the germline V gene. V gave up 4 bases and J gave up 2 bases, with 12 bases separating them. The CDR3 sequence is 13 residues long. The CDR3 DNA sequence: TGCAGCGTTGGGGACGCAGGCCCCTACGAGCAGTACTTC. It translates to CSVGDAGPYEQYF.